One and the same sample provided the 29 T cell receptor beta chains below, sequenced in a study of blood T cell repertoires in COVID-19. Here immunoSEQ multiplex PCR was the method, and the copy in TCRdb shows in-frame clones only, minus some. The table records roughly 170,000 clones, about 86% of them present only once. Sequencing used peripheral blood. These receptors came from a man aged 65 to 85 with active or convalescent COVID-19.

CDR3 residues: CASRTSAPTRAGELFF. The CDR3 DNA reads as TGTGCCAGTCGAACCTCGGCTCCAACCCGGGCCGGGGAGCTGTTTTTT. The chain joins TRBV18 to TRBJ2-2, with D unclear. Trimming took 9 bases from V and 6 from J, leaving 23 bases between them. The CDR3 runs 16 residues. Per the germline V gene, CDR1 is KGHSH and CDR2 is LQKENI.

The chain has TRBV7-2 and TRBJ1-1; D not certain. The CDR3 is made up of 14 amino acids. Trimming cost V 3 bases and J 1 base, with 9 bases left between them. Germline V gives CDR1 SGHTA, CDR2 FQGNSA. CDR3 amino acids: CASSLRHSNTEAFF. Here the CDR3 DNA reads TGTGCCAGCAGCTTGAGACACTCGAACACTGAAGCTTTCTTT.

This clone was observed once. The chain is built from TRBV28 and TRBJ1-2; D is uncertain. The CDR3 covers 13 residues. Trimming took 3 bases from V and 1 from J, leaving 6 bases between them. CDR1 and CDR2 from the germline V gene are MDHEN and SYDVKM. In DNA, the CDR3 is TGTGCCAGCAGTTTGGCAGTTAACTATGGCTACACCTTC. Amino acid sequence: CASSLAVNYGYTF.

This clone occurred a few times. This chain connects TRBV15 to TRBJ2-7; tentatively, D is TRBD2 (6 bases). V gave up 1 base and J gave up 3 bases, with 13 bases separating them. This CDR3 spans 15 amino acids. Per germline, CDR1 LNHNV and CDR2 YYDKDF (reference sequence). CDR3 coding DNA: TGTGCCACCAGCAGAGTAGGAGGGAGCAACTACGAGCAGTACTTC. Translated, it gives CATSRVGGSNYEQYF.

This chain links TRBV28 with TRBJ2-5; maybe TRBD2 (6 bases). With 6 bases removed from V and 4 bases from J, the gap between germline ends came to 12 bases. CDR3 length equals 13 residues. Germline lookup yields CDR1 MDHEN and CDR2 SYDVKM. CDR3 amino acids: CASSLAGGETQYF. Here the CDR3 DNA reads TGTGCCAGCAGCTTGGCCGGGGGAGAGACCCAGTACTTC.

This clone has more than one count but fewer than ten. The chain is built from TRBV10-3 and TRBJ2-7; D perhaps matches TRBD1 (6 bases). Germline values: CDR1 ENHRY, CDR2 SYGVKD. V was cut by 6 bases and J by 4 bases, with 22 bases left in between. This CDR3 is built from 16 residues. This CDR3 is CAIRSTDGQTAYEQYF. The CDR3 DNA reads TGTGCCATCAGAAGTACCGACGGACAGACGGCTTACGAGCAGTACTTC.

J is TRBJ2-7 and V is TRBV10-3, with D maybe TRBD1 (6 bases). This CDR3 is 13 amino acids long. The germline CDR1 and CDR2 sequences are ENHRY and SYGVKD. V was shortened by 4 bases and J by 3 bases, with 10 bases between the two germline ends. The DNA for the CDR3 is TGTGCCATCAGTGTGAACAGGGACTACGAGCAGTACTTC. This translates into CAISVNRDYEQYF.

This clone was seen a single time. V is TRBV6-5 and J is TRBJ1-2; TRBD1 might be the D (5 bases). Germline CDR1 reads MNHEY; CDR2 reads SVGAGI. V dropped 6 bases and J dropped 6 bases, with 20 bases sitting between them. This CDR3 region has 15 residues. The chain's CDR3 is CASSPTREPNNGYTF. The CDR3 bases are TGTGCCAGCAGCCCAACCAGGGAACCAAACAATGGCTACACCTTC.

This clone was counted a few times. The rearrangement joins TRBV7-2 to TRBJ2-5; 7 nucleotides align to TRBD1. Trimming took 4 bases from V and 3 from J; bases not matched to a gene: 8. Germline V CDR1 and CDR2: SGHTA, FQGNSA. The CDR3 has 15 residues. As DNA, the CDR3 is TGTGCCAGCAGCTCCCGGATGGGGACAGAAGAGACCCAGTACTTC. It encodes CASSSRMGTEETQYF.

V usage is TRBV7-9 and J usage is TRBJ2-3, with 8 bases that match TRBD1. The V and J ends lost 5 bases and 6 bases, in that order; junction bases with no gene match: 13. Germline V gene data show CDR1 as SEHNR and CDR2 as FQNEAQ (reference sequence). The CDR3 totals 16 residues. The CDR3 sequence is CASSRGTGARPDTQYF. As DNA, the CDR3 is TGTGCCAGCAGCAGAGGGACAGGTGCCCGGCCCGATACGCAGTATTTT.

The gene calls are TRBV4-3 and TRBJ2-2, with D possibly being TRBD2 (5 bases). Germline-derived CDR1 and CDR2 are LGHNA and YSLEER. The ends were cut back, 8 bases at V and 1 base at J, with 11 bases in the middle. The CDR3 has 14 residues. The CDR3 DNA reads TGCGCCAGCGGCCTACGGGGGAACACCGGGGAGCTGTTTTTT. Protein sequence: CASGLRGNTGELFF.

V gene TRBV18 combines with J gene TRBJ1-6; 9 nucleotides line up with TRBD1. The CDR3 has 16 amino acids. The germline V gene has CDR1 KGHSH and CDR2 LQKENI. V shed 3 bases and J 8 bases; nucleotides not matched to a gene: 8. CDR3 bases: TGTGCCAGCTCACCCGTGCCCCGGGACAGGGATTCACCCCTCCACTTT. Translating gives CASSPVPRDRDSPLHF.

The table lists this clone with a few counts. The rearrangement uses TRBV7-2 and TRBJ2-7, with D perhaps matching TRBD2 (5 bases). Per germline, CDR1 SGHTA and CDR2 FQGNSA. V was clipped by 1 base and J by 3 bases, with 10 bases between them. CDR3 length equals 14 residues. DNA of the CDR3: TGTGCCAGCAGCTTAGATGGAGGTTTCTACGAGCAGTACTTC. It codes for CASSLDGGFYEQYF.

This clone was observed a few times. This chain links TRBV6-2 or TRBV6-3 with TRBJ2-2, with D tentatively TRBD2 (6 bases). The germline V gene encodes CDR1 MNHEY and CDR2 SVGEGT. The CDR3 extends over 15 amino acids. V shed 5 bases and J shed 4 bases, with 14 bases lying between them. Here the CDR3 reads CASSRLALVTGELFF. The CDR3 coding sequence is TGTGCCAGCAGTCGGCTAGCGCTAGTCACCGGGGAGCTGTTTTTT.

The chain carries TRBV5-1 and TRBJ2-5, with 8 positions matching TRBD1. V dropped 3 bases and J dropped 5; count of bases not matched to a gene: 3. Germline-derived CDR1 and CDR2 are SGHRS and YFSETQ. This CDR3 comprises 13 residues. This chain's CDR3 is CASSYTGGETQYF. DNA of the CDR3: TGCGCCAGCAGCTATACAGGGGGGGAGACCCAGTACTTC.

V is TRBV12-5 and J is TRBJ2-1; 13 positions match TRBD2. Germline CDR1 reads LGHNT; CDR2 reads FRNRAP. This CDR3 comprises 17 residues. Trimming cost V 5 bases and J 8 bases; bases outside gene matches: 12. CDR3 residues: CASGPPQLAGGPHEQFF. The CDR3 DNA follows: TGTGCTAGTGGTCCTCCCCAACTAGCGGGAGGGCCCCATGAGCAGTTCTTC.

The chain is built from TRBV12-3 or TRBV12-4 and TRBJ2-7; perhaps TRBD1 as D (6 bases). V gave up 4 bases and J gave up 6 bases, with 10 bases separating them. The CDR3 covers 12 residues. The CDR3 loop reads CASSYRVSEQYF. The CDR3 bases are TGTGCCAGCAGTTACAGGGTCTCCGAGCAGTACTTC.

This rearrangement joins TRBV12-1 to TRBJ2-1; TRBD2, the D gene given by the table, was not confirmed from the DNA. TRBV12-1 counts as a pseudogene. The CDR3 extends over 18 amino acids. The CDR3 region is CASSYGTSGGRAYNEQFF. CDR3 sequence (DNA): TGTGCCAGCAGCTACGGGACTAGCGGGGGCAGGGCCTACAATGAGCAGTTCTTC.

J is TRBJ2-5 and V is TRBV29-1, with 8 bases lining up with TRBD2. The ends lost 6 bases at V and 6 bases at J; junction bases unmatched: 6. The germline gives CDR1 SQVTM, CDR2 ANQGSEA. The CDR3 totals 12 residues. CDR3 region: CSVEGLVKTQYF. CDR3 sequence (DNA): TGCAGCGTCGAGGGACTAGTCAAGACCCAGTACTTC.

The rearrangement uses TRBV28 and TRBJ1-2; 7 nucleotides agree with TRBD1. CDR1 and CDR2 (germline): MDHEN, SYDVKM. The CDR3 extends over 14 amino acids. Trimming cost V 6 bases and J 2 bases; bases outside gene matches: 6. In DNA, the CDR3 is TGTGCCAGCAGCTTAAAACAGGGGAACTATGGCTACACCTTC. Protein: CASSLKQGNYGYTF.

This clone occurred many times. V is TRBV27 and J is TRBJ2-7; 11 positions match TRBD2. Germline V gives CDR1 MNHEY, CDR2 SMNVEV (reference sequence). This CDR3 contains 15 residues. Trimming at V came to 2 bases and at J to 4 bases, leaving 4 bases not matched to a gene. CDR3 protein: CASSLVAGGIYEQYF. The CDR3 DNA follows: TGTGCCAGCAGTTTAGTAGCGGGGGGGATATACGAGCAGTACTTC.

In its sample, this clone was seen once. V gene TRBV15 combines with J gene TRBJ1-4; D remains ambiguous. CDR1 and CDR2 from the germline V gene are LNHNV and YYDKDF (reference sequence). The CDR3 extends over 15 amino acids. V was shortened by 1 base and J by 5 bases, with 11 bases between the two germline ends. The CDR3 sequence is CATSRAEDGNEKLFF. CDR3 coding DNA: TGTGCCACCAGCAGAGCGGAGGACGGGAATGAAAAACTGTTTTTT.

In regard to this clone: One junction end does not reproduce the germline sequence, and a read error may be involved. The V and J genes are TRBV3-1 (or the pseudogene TRBV3-2) and TRBJ1-6; 7 bases are a match to TRBD1. Germline-derived CDR1 and CDR2 are LGHDT and YNNKEL (reference sequence). The CDR3 has 14 residues. The CDR3 reads CASSQTGYYSPLHF. CDR3 sequence (DNA): TGTGCCAGCAGCCAGACAGGGTACTATTCGCCCCTCCACTTT.

V and J are TRBV7-9 and TRBJ2-7, with TRBD2 as a possible D gene (5 bases). Trimming cost V 3 bases and J 4 bases, with 13 bases left between them. Germline V gene sequence: CDR1 SEHNR, CDR2 FQNEAQ (reference sequence). This CDR3 contains 14 residues. The CDR3 region has the DNA TGTGCCAGCAGCTTGGGCAACCCGGGGTACGAGCAGTACTTC. As protein: CASSLGNPGYEQYF. The variable domain in full, completed from reference TRBV7-9 and TRBJ2-7, reads DTGVSQNPRHKITKRGQNVTFRCDPISEHNRLYWYRQTLGQGPEFLTYFQNEAQLEKSRLLSDRFSAERPKGSFSTLEIQRTEQGDSAMYLCASSLGNPGYEQYFGPGTRLTVT.

This clone turned up a few times. V is TRBV4-1 and J is TRBJ1-3; 7 bases fit TRBD1. Germline CDR1 is MGHRA and CDR2 is YSYEKL. The junction had 10 bases not matched to a gene; V was cut back by 4 bases and J by 1 base. The CDR3 extends over 17 amino acids. DNA for the CDR3: TGCGCCAGCAGCCTCATGGGAAAGGGGGCATCTGGAAACACCATATATTTT. Residues: CASSLMGKGASGNTIYF.

This clone occurred once. The chain uses TRBV3-1 (or the pseudogene TRBV3-2) and TRBJ1-4; D perhaps matches TRBD1 (5 bases). V was pared by 0 bases and J by 8 bases, with 13 bases between. The length of the CDR3 is 15 residues. CDR1 LGHDT and CDR2 YNNKEL come from the germline V gene (reference sequence). This chain's CDR3 is CASSQDHGGWEKLFF. The CDR3 bases are TGTGCCAGCAGCCAAGATCATGGGGGGTGGGAAAAACTGTTTTTT.

This clone was seen a single time. This chain links TRBV5-4 with TRBJ2-1, with 7 bases identical to TRBD2. CDR3 length: 14 residues. Germline V gives CDR1 SGHNT, CDR2 YYREEE (reference sequence). J gave up 14 bases and V 1 base, and 12 bases lay outside the gene matches. The CDR3 DNA is TGTGCCAGCAGCTTGTCCGGGGGAGGGCCGAGGAAGTTCTTC. It yields the protein CASSLSGGGPRKFF. Full variable domain (outside the CDR3, taken from reference TRBV5-4 and TRBJ2-1): ETGVTQSPTHLIKTRGQQVTLRCSSQSGHNTVSWYQQALGQGPQFIFQYYREEENGRGNFPPRFSGLQFPNYSSELNVNALELDDSALYLCASSLSGGGPRKFFGPGTRLTVL.

The chain is built from TRBV30 and TRBJ2-7; no definite D call. V was clipped by 6 bases and J by 0 bases, with 18 bases between them. The V gene's germline CDR1 is GTSNPN and CDR2 SVGIG (reference sequence). The CDR3 is 15 residues long. The CDR3 region is CACRLRVPPSYEQYF. CDR3 nucleotide sequence: TGTGCCTGCCGCCTCCGGGTTCCTCCCTCCTACGAGCAGTACTTC.

This chain joins TRBV5-1 and TRBJ1-5; D may be TRBD1 (5 bases). The CDR3 extends over 17 amino acids. Germline V lookup: CDR1 SGHRS, CDR2 YFSETQ. V gave up 0 bases and J gave up 0 bases, with 13 bases separating them. CDR3 nucleotides: TGCGCCAGCAGCTTGGGCGGGGCAGCTAATAGCAATCAGCCCCAGCATTTT. Amino acid sequence: CASSLGGAANSNQPQHF.